This record covers a single TCR beta chain. The data were obtained in a study of cytomegalovirus exposure and HLA in healthy donors. The PCR contained 60 Vbeta and 13 Jbeta primers. The data were produced by immunoSEQ multiplex PCR, yet TCRdb's version contains in-frame clones alone and is incomplete. This sample has approximately 69,000 clones, with about 78% found just once. Germline lookup yields CDR1 LGHNA and CDR2 YSLEER. The CDR3 has 16 residues. After removal of 0 bases from V and 5 bases from J, the junction contained 5 bases not matched to a gene. This receptor was obtained from a man aged 18-30 years in good health and CMV-seronegative. V usage is TRBV4-3 and J usage is TRBJ1-1; 11 nucleotides align to TRBD1. Sequenced input: PBMCs. CDR3 sequence: CASSQDRGQGGTEAFF. For the CDR3, the DNA is TGCGCCAGCAGCCAAGATCGGGGACAGGGGGGGACTGAAGCTTTCTTT.